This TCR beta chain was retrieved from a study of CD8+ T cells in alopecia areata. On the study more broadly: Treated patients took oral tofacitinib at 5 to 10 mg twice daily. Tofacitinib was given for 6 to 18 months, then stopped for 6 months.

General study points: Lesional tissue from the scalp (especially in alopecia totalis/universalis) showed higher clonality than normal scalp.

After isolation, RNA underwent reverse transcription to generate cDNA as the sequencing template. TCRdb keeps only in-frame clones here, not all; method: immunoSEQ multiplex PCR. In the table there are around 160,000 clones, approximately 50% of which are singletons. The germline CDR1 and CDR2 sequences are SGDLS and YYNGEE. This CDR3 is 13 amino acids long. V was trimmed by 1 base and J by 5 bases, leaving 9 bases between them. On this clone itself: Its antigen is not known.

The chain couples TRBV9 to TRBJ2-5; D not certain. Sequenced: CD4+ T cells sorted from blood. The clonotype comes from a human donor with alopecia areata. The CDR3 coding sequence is TGTGCCAGCAGCGTAAATCCCCGGGAGACCCAGTACTTC. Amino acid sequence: CASSVNPRETQYF. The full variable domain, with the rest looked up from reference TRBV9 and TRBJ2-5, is DSGVTQTPKHLITATGQRVTLRCSPRSGDLSVYWYQQSLDQGLQFLIQYYNGEERAKGNILERFSAQQFPDLHSELNLSSLELGDSALYFCASSVNPRETQYFGPGTRLLVL.